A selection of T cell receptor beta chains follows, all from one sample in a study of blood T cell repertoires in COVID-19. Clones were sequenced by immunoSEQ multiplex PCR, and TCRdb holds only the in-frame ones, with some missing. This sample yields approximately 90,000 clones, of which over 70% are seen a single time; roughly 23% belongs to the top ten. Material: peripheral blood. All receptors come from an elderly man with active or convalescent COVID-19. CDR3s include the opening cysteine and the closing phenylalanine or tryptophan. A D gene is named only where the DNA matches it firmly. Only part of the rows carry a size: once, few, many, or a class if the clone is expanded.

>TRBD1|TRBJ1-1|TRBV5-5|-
CASSLEGTGLKAFF
TGTGCCAGCAGCTTGGAGGGGACAGGCCTGAAGGCTTTCTTT
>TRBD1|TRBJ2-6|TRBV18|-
CASSPPRQGDSGANVLTF
TGTGCCAGCTCACCACCAAGACAGGGCGACTCTGGGGCCAACGTCCTGACTTTC
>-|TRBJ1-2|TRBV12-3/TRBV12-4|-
CASSPAGMGGYTF
TGTGCCAGCAGCCCTGCAGGGATGGGGGGCTACACCTTC
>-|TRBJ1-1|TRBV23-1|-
CASSPRGRDTEAFF
TGCGCCAGCAGCCCAAGGGGCAGGGACACTGAAGCTTTCTTT
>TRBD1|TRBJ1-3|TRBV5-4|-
CASTSGTGIGNTIYF
TGTGCCAGCACCTCCGGGACAGGGATTGGAAACACCATATATTTT
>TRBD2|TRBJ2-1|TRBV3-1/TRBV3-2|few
CASSPRGGAYNEQFF
TGTGCCAGCAGCCCTCGCGGGGGGGCCTACAATGAGCAGTTCTTC
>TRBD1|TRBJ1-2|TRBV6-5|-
CASSPTGPNYGYTF
TGTGCCAGCAGCCCGACAGGGCCTAACTATGGCTACACCTTC
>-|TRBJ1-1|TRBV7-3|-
CASSYSSNTEAFF
TGTGCCAGCAGTTACAGCTCGAACACTGAAGCTTTCTTT
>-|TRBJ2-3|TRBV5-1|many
CASSSGSTDTQYF
TGCGCCAGCAGCTCCGGGAGCACAGATACGCAGTATTTT
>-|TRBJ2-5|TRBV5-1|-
CASSLRGLKETQYF
TGCGCCAGCAGCTTGCGGGGGTTGAAGGAGACCCAGTACTTC
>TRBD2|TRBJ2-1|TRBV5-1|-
CASSLESGGVYNEQFF
TGCGCCAGCAGCTTGGAAAGCGGGGGGGTTTACAATGAGCAGTTCTTC
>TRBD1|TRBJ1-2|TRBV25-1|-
CASSGVRGGEFGGYTF
TGTGCCAGCAGTGGGGTACGAGGGGGCGAGTTTGGTGGCTACACCTTC
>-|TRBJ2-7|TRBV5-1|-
CASSLNRVSYEQYF
TGCGCCAGCAGCTTGAACAGGGTCTCCTACGAGCAGTACTTC
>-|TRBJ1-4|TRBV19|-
CASSINRALPNNNEKLFF
TGTGCCAGTAGTATTAACAGGGCTCTTCCGAACAATAATGAAAAACTGTTTTTT
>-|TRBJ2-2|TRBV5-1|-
CASSKTRGTGELFF
TGCGCCAGCAGCAAAACCCGGGGCACCGGGGAGCTGTTTTTT
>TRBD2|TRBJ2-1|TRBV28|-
CASSSPSGGAYNEQFF
TGTGCCAGCAGTTCCCCTTCCGGGGGGGCTTACAATGAGCAGTTCTTC
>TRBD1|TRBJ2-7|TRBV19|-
CASSLGQGLGAEQYF
TGTGCCAGTAGTCTCGGACAGGGGCTCGGCGCCGAGCAGTACTTC
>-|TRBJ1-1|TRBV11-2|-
CASSLELNTEAFF
TGTGCCAGCAGCCTCGAGCTGAACACTGAAGCTTTCTTT
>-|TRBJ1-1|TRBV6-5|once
CASSYTTGNTEAFF
TGTGCCAGCAGTTACACGACAGGGAACACTGAAGCTTTCTTT
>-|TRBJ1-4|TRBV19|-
CASSRPGGASNEKLFF
TGTGCCAGTAGCCGGCCCGGAGGGGCTTCTAATGAAAAACTGTTTTTT
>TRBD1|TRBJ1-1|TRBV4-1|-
CASSQDGTGGRGAFF
TGCGCCAGCAGCCAAGATGGGACAGGGGGAAGAGGGGCTTTCTTT
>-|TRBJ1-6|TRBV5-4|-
CASSLAQVNSPLHF
TGTGCCAGCAGCTTGGCCCAGGTGAATTCACCCCTCCACTTT
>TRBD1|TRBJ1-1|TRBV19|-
CASSPDRVNTEAFF
TGTGCCAGTAGTCCCGACAGGGTGAACACTGAAGCTTTCTTT
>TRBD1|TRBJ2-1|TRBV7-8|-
CASSPRTGTYNEQFF
TGTGCCAGCAGCCCCCGGACAGGGACCTACAATGAGCAGTTCTTC
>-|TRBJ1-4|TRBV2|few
CASTRSEAAEKLFF
TGTGCCAGCACCCGGTCAGAGGCCGCGGAAAAACTGTTTTTT
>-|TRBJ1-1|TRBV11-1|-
CASSLISSPRPTEAFF
TGTGCCAGCAGCTTAATCTCGTCCCCCAGGCCCACTGAAGCTTTCTTT
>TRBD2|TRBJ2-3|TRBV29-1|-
CSVSQGLAGGLTDTQYF
TGCAGCGTCTCCCAAGGACTAGCGGGGGGGCTCACAGATACGCAGTATTTT
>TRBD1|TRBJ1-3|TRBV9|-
CASTGTGGFSGNTIYF
TGTGCCAGCACCGGGACAGGGGGCTTTTCTGGAAACACCATATATTTT
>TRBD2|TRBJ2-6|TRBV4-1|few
CASSPEGGGAYGANVLTF
TGCGCCAGCAGCCCGGAGGGCGGGGGGGCCTATGGGGCCAACGTCCTGACTTTC
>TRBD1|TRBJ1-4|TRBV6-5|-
CASRSFRDRAEKLFF
TGTGCCAGCAGATCATTCCGGGACAGGGCTGAAAAACTGTTTTTT
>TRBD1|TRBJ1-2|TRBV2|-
CASSELAGGYGYTF
TGTGCCAGCAGTGAATTGGCAGGGGGCTATGGCTACACCTTC
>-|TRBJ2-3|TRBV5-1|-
CASSLLGLSTDTQYF
TGCGCCAGCAGCTTGCTGGGACTCAGCACAGATACGCAGTATTTT